This TCR beta chain was captured by sequencing in a study of technical replicates of blood from a few donors. The V and J ends lost 7 bases and 4 bases, in that order; junction bases with no gene match: 5. Per the germline V gene, CDR1 is SNHLY and CDR2 is FYNNEI. The CDR3 loop spans 14 amino acids. Generated by immunoSEQ multiplex PCR, the TCRdb table keeps only in-frame clones and is missing some. The sample contains some 87,000 clones, 96% of which appear only once. V usage is TRBV2 and J usage is TRBJ2-2; 8 bases are a match to TRBD1. Material for sequencing was T cells isolated from PBMCs. The sequence was obtained from a human donor in good health. The CDR3: CASKDRVFTGELFF. CDR3 in DNA: TGTGCCAGCAAGGACAGGGTATTCACCGGGGAGCTGTTTTTT.